This entry lists 20 T cell receptor beta chains sequenced from one sample in a study of T cells expressing NK-cell markers. After re-calling the 5' RACE reads, TCRdb lists one entry per CDR3 protein, DNA absent. This repertoire comprises 300,000 to 500,000 distinct CDR3 sequences; its ten largest clones make up roughly 10%. Sequenced: blood T cells: a sorted CD56 or NKG2C T cell subset, CD4+ or CD8+ T cells, or bulk PBMC T cells (not recorded which). Receptors were obtained from a woman between 45 and 65 years old in good health.

The genes are TRBV5-5 and TRBJ2-2; TCRdb's assignment of TRBD1 cannot be checked, as there is no DNA. The CDR3 has 16 amino acids. Germline assignment: CDR1 SGHKS and CDR2 YYEKEE (reference sequence). The CDR3 is CASTRDPGQGRGELFF.

V and J are TRBV7-9 and TRBJ2-1; the D call of TRBD2 rests on TCRdb alone, since no DNA is present to check it. The CDR3 loop spans 17 amino acids. The germline gives CDR1 SEHNR, CDR2 FQNEAQ (reference sequence). The CDR3 region is CASSLKGGPSSYNEQFF.

The chain is built from TRBV29-1 and TRBJ2-1; the TCRdb D gene call, TRBD2, has no DNA to confirm it. Per germline, CDR1 SQVTM and CDR2 ANQGSEA. This CDR3 contains 12 residues. The chain's CDR3 is CSGEVAGNEQFF.

The gene calls are TRBV27 and TRBJ1-1; TCRdb's assignment of TRBD1 cannot be checked, as there is no DNA. The germline gives CDR1 MNHEY, CDR2 SMNVEV (reference sequence). The CDR3 is 16 amino acids. The CDR3 sequence is CASSPGQLFLNTEAFF.

This sequence joins TRBV24-1 and TRBJ2-1; TCRdb's D call, TRBD1, is unchecked because there is no DNA. In germline, CDR1 is KGHDR, CDR2 SFDVKD. CDR3 length: 15 amino acids. The CDR3 loop is CATSDPGQGGNEQFF.

The chain joins TRBV12-3 or TRBV12-4 to TRBJ2-3; TCRdb reports TRBD2, a call that lacks DNA to check it against. This CDR3 contains 15 residues. The CDR3: CASSLAGAGTDTQYF.

The chain is built from TRBV30 and TRBJ1-5. Germline-derived CDR1 and CDR2 are GTSNPN and SVGIG (reference sequence). This CDR3 is built from 15 residues. CDR3 loop: CAWSRPSDSNQPQHF.

The genes are TRBV24-1 and TRBJ2-2; TCRdb returns TRBD2, unconfirmable since there is no DNA. The CDR3 sequence is 17 residues long. Germline V gives CDR1 KGHDR, CDR2 SFDVKD. CDR3 loop: CATSDQPGTKNTGELFF.

The chain links TRBV6-5 to TRBJ1-1. This CDR3 has 15 amino acids. The germline V gene encodes CDR1 MNHEY and CDR2 SVGAGI. The CDR3 protein is CASSKLTGGPSEAFF.

The chain combines TRBV10-3 with TRBJ2-1; the D call from TCRdb, TRBD2, cannot be confirmed without DNA. Germline V gives CDR1 ENHRY, CDR2 SYGVKD. The length of the CDR3 is 17 residues. The chain's CDR3 is CAISESLAGLTLNEQFF.

This chain uses TRBV2 with TRBJ2-2; lacking DNA, the TRBD1 call made by TCRdb goes unchecked. CDR1 is SNHLY, CDR2 FYNNEI, per germline. The CDR3 contains 12 residues. The CDR3 sequence: CATRQGPGELFF.

CDR3 loop: CASSQGGGLGNTEAFF. The chain carries TRBV4-2 and TRBJ1-1; absent DNA, TCRdb's TRBD1 call cannot be checked. The CDR3 sequence is 16 residues long. Per the germline V gene, CDR1 is LGHNA and CDR2 is YNFKEQ.

This chain links TRBV11-2 with TRBJ1-2; TCRdb's D call of TRBD1 is untestable without DNA. The CDR3 has 14 amino acids. Germline V gene lookup returns CDR1 SGHAT and CDR2 FQNNGV. The CDR3 loop reads CASRPPGTGAGYTF.

This sequence joins TRBV28 and TRBJ2-5; no DNA is available, so the TRBD2 call from TCRdb remains unchecked. The CDR3 totals 13 residues. Germline V gives CDR1 MDHEN, CDR2 SYDVKM. Here the CDR3 reads CASSRGTRETQYF.

V and J are TRBV20-1 and TRBJ2-1; TCRdb outputs TRBD1, but without DNA this stays unchecked. The CDR3 runs to 13 residues. Germline V gene data show CDR1 as DFQATT and CDR2 as SNEGSKA (reference sequence). The CDR3 sequence: CSARSGFDNEQFF.

This sequence joins TRBV9 and TRBJ2-1; TCRdb lists TRBD2, though no DNA is available to test this call. The length of the CDR3 is 15 residues. From germline, CDR1 is SGDLS and CDR2 YYNGEE. This CDR3 reads CASSVGGATRSEQFF.

V is TRBV24-1 and J is TRBJ2-7; with no DNA, the TCRdb D assignment of TRBD1 cannot be verified. Per germline, CDR1 KGHDR and CDR2 SFDVKD. This CDR3 region has 13 residues. CDR3 sequence: CATSAPGGYEQYF.

V usage is TRBV27 and J usage is TRBJ2-6. CDR1 is MNHEY and CDR2 is SMNVEV in the germline V gene (reference sequence). This CDR3 has 13 residues. CDR3 in amino acids: CASSFSTAGVLTF.

The gene calls are TRBV12-3 or TRBV12-4 and TRBJ2-2. The CDR3 length is 15 residues. The CDR3 sequence: CASSLRLSNTGELFF.

The chain links TRBV12-3 or TRBV12-4 to TRBJ2-1. The CDR3 contains 18 residues. The CDR3 here is CASSPPKLLASSYNEQFF.